The subject of this entry is one T cell receptor beta chain. Clones were sequenced by immunoSEQ multiplex PCR, and TCRdb holds only the in-frame ones, with some missing. The table has 130,000 to 150,000 clones, about 88% seen once. Time point noted: baseline pretreatment blood. Treatment: 15 Gy SBRT to primary tumor, nephrectomy 4 weeks later. This sample stems from a study of radiation and T cells in renal cell carcinoma. CDR1 is SGHRS and CDR2 is YFSETQ in the germline V gene. The length of the CDR3 is 15 residues. The ends were cut back, 4 bases at V and 0 bases at J, with 11 bases in the middle. Sequenced here: blood, sampled from a patient whose treatment included radiotherapy and nephrectomy. This chain links TRBV5-1 with TRBJ1-3, with D perhaps matching TRBD1 (6 bases). This sequence originates from a woman between 50 and 59 years old with renal cell carcinoma. CDR3 in amino acids: CASSLGHNSGNTIYF. Here the CDR3 DNA reads TGCGCCAGCAGCCTGGGACATAACTCTGGAAACACCATATATTTT. Complete variable domain (other parts from reference TRBV5-1 and TRBJ1-3): KAGVTQTPRYLIKTRGQQVTLSCSPISGHRSVSWYQQTPGQGLQFLFEYFSETQRNKGNFPGRFSGRQFSNSRSEMNVSTLELGDSALYLCASSLGHNSGNTIYFGEGSWLTVV.